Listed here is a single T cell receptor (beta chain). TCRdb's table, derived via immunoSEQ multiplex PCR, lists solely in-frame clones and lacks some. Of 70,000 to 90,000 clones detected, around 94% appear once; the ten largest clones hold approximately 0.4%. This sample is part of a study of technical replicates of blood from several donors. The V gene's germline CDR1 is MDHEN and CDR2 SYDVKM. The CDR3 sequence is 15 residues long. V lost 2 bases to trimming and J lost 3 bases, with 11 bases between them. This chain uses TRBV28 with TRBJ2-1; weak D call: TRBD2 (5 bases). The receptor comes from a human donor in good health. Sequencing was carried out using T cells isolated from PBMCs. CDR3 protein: CASSLGREIYNEQFF. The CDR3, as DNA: TGTGCCAGCAGTTTAGGTAGGGAGATCTACAATGAGCAGTTCTTC. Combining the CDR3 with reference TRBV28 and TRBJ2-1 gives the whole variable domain DVKVTQSSRYLVKRTGEKVFLECVQDMDHENMFWYRQDPGLGLRLIYFSYDVKMKEKGDIPEGYSVSREKKERFSLILESASTNQTSMYLCASSLGREIYNEQFFGPGTRLTVL.